The clone carrying this TCR beta chain was observed a few times. Its target is not known. Researchers ran the PCR with 60 Vbeta and 13 Jbeta primers. Measured with immunoSEQ multiplex PCR; TCRdb has only the in-frame clones, and not every one. The sample consists of 150,000 to 200,000 clones, roughly 83% of them appearing once. These data are taken from a study of cytomegalovirus exposure and HLA in healthy donors. V was shortened by 1 base and J by 3 bases, with 9 bases between the two germline ends. This CDR3 has 14 amino acids. Germline CDR1 SGHRS, CDR2 YFSETQ. Study outcomes and limitations: Judged likely to be a sequencing artifact was a cluster of highly shared sequence variants.

The TCR sequence derives from a woman aged 45-60 years in good health and CMV-seronegative. The material sequenced was PBMCs. The chain carries TRBV5-1 and TRBJ2-3; a weak D match, TRBD1 (5 bases). In nucleotides, the CDR3 is TGCGCCAGCAGCTTGCAGGGTTGGACAGATACGCAGTATTTT. This gives the protein CASSLQGWTDTQYF.